The entry that follows covers one TCR beta chain sequence. The target antigen is unknown. The data were taken from a study of radiation and T cells in renal cell carcinoma. Overall study results and limits: In blood, top tumor clones expanded by 2 weeks, shrinking by 4.

Noted time point: blood 4 weeks post-SBRT, at nephrectomy. As to treatment: 15 Gy SBRT to primary tumor, nephrectomy 4 weeks later. After SBRT, blood was collected at 2 and 4 weeks, plus baseline. The tumor was a clear cell renal cell carcinoma. Libraries were prepared by immunoSEQ multiplex PCR; TCRdb keeps only in-frame clonotypes and omits some of them. The sample contains around 95,000 clones, around 83% of which appear only once. The sequence was obtained from a man in his fifties or sixties with renal cell carcinoma. Material: blood, obtained from a patient whose treatment included radiotherapy and nephrectomy.

CDR3 nucleotide sequence: TGTGCCAGCAGTTACGGTGTCAATGAGCAGTTCTTC. Its translation: CASSYGVNEQFF. This chain joins TRBV6-6 and TRBJ2-1; no clear D gene. This CDR3 is built from 12 residues. V was shortened by 2 bases and J by 6 bases, with 5 bases between the two germline ends. Germline CDR1 MNHNY, CDR2 SVGAGI (reference sequence).